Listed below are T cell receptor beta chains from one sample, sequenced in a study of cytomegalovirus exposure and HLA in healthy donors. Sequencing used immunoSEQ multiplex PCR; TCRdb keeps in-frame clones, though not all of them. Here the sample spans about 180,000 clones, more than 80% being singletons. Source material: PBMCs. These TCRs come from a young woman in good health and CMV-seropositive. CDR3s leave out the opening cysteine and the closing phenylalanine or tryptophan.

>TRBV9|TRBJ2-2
ASSPRTANTGELF
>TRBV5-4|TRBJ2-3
ASSLRGPSTDTQY
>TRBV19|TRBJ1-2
ASSLGSGGGYT
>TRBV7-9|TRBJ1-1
ASKVAGTGAEAF
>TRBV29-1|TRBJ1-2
SVERQRGYGYT
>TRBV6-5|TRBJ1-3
ASSPQGNPGNTIY
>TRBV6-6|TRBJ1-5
ASSFGGYGSDQPQH
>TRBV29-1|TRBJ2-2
SVRDRRTGELF
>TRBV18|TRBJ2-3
ASSPIAGLTDTQY
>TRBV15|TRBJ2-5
ATSRPPDSLEKTQY
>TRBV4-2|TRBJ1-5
ASSQGPQGHINQPQH
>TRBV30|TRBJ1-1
AWRGGVRTEAF
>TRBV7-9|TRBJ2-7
ASSLRGGFSGEVYEQY
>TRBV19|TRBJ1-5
ASMRRQRGYSNQPQH